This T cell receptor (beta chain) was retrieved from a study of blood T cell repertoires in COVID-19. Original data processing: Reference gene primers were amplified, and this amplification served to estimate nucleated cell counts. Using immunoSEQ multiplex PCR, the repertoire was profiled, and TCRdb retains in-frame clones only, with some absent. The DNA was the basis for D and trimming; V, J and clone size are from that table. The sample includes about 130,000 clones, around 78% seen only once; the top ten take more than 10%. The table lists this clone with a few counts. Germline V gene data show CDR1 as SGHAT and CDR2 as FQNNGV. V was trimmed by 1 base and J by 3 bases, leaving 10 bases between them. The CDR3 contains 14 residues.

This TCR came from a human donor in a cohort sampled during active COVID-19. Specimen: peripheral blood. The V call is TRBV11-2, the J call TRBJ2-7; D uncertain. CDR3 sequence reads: CASSLVQAGYEQYF. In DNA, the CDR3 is TGTGCCAGCAGCTTAGTGCAGGCCGGCTACGAGCAGTACTTC.